Each of the 22 T cell receptor beta chains below was sequenced from the same sample in a study of CD8 T cells in Susac syndrome. Reverse transcription of roughly 0.5 to 1 ug RNA used random hexamers. TCRdb independently ran MiXCR on the immunoSEQ multiplex PCR reads; one entry per CDR3 protein. The sample holds about 160,000 distinct CDR3 sequences, approximately 94% seen once. The sample was CD4+ T cells from PBMCs. All receptors come from a human donor with multiple sclerosis.

V is TRBV12-3 or TRBV12-4 and J is TRBJ2-1; D is unresolved. This CDR3 spans 12 amino acids. V gave up 6 bases and J gave up 7 bases, with 10 bases separating them. The CDR3 here is CASRAQKNEQFF. The CDR3 DNA reads TGTGCCAGCAGGGCACAGAAAAATGAGCAGTTCTTC.

The chain links TRBV2 to TRBJ2-1, with a possible D match to TRBD2 (6 bases). Per the germline V gene, CDR1 is SNHLY and CDR2 is FYNNEI. Trimming removed 3 bases at V and 6 bases at J, with 15 bases between. The CDR3 spans 15 residues. CDR3 DNA: TGTGCCAGCAGTGAGTTGGGCGGGGCCTTCAATGAGCAGTTCTTC. Its translation: CASSELGGAFNEQFF.

The chain couples TRBV15 to TRBJ2-7; D is perhaps TRBD1 or TRBD2 (6 bases each). The germline V gene has CDR1 LNHNV and CDR2 YYDKDF (reference sequence). CDR3 size: 15 residues. Trimming pared 0 bases from V and 5 bases from J, leaving 14 bases between. The CDR3 is CATSRDLGGGHEQYF. The CDR3, as DNA: TGTGCCACCAGCAGAGATCTCGGAGGGGGTCACGAGCAGTACTTC. Complete variable domain (other parts from reference TRBV15 and TRBJ2-7): DAMVIQNPRYQVTQFGKPVTLSCSQTLNHNVMYWYQQKSSQAPKLLFHYYDKDFNNEADTPDNFQSRRPNTSFCFLDIRSPGLGDTAMYLCATSRDLGGGHEQYFGPGTRLTVT.

The J gene is TRBJ2-7, the V gene TRBV21-1; the table's TRBD2 call for D was not verified on the DNA. TRBV21-1 is flagged as a pseudogene. The CDR3 loop spans 16 amino acids. The CDR3 spells CASSFRAGLPTYEQYF. The CDR3 nucleotides read TGTGCCAGCAGCTTTCGGGCGGGACTACCGACCTACGAGCAGTACTTC.

This clonotype occurred once. This rearrangement joins TRBV20-1 to TRBJ2-7, with 9 nucleotides matching TRBD2. The CDR3 contains 12 residues. Germline V gene sequence: CDR1 DFQATT, CDR2 SNEGSKA (reference sequence). Losses at the gene ends were 2 bases for V and 6 bases for J; bases not matched to a gene: 2. CDR3 in amino acids: CSARKREVEQYF. CDR3 coding DNA: TGCAGTGCTAGAAAGCGGGAGGTCGAGCAGTACTTC.

V and J are TRBV19 and TRBJ2-5, with 8 bases that match TRBD2. Germline V gene sequence: CDR1 LNHDA, CDR2 SQIVND (reference sequence). The CDR3 has 16 amino acids. The J segment lost 4 bases and the V segment lost 7 bases, leaving 14 bases of the junction unmatched. CDR3 region: CASKGTPGGARETQYF. CDR3 coding DNA: TGTGCCAGTAAAGGGACCCCGGGGGGGGCCAGAGAGACCCAGTACTTC.

V gene TRBV15 combines with J gene TRBJ2-7; D gene ambiguous. V lost 0 bases to trimming and J lost 0 bases, with 6 bases between them. This CDR3 is built from 14 residues. Looked up from germline, CDR1 is LNHNV and CDR2 is YYDKDF (reference sequence). CDR3 loop: CATSRDSFSYEQYF. The DNA for the CDR3 is TGTGCCACCAGCAGAGACAGCTTCTCCTACGAGCAGTACTTC.

The gene calls are TRBV12-3 or TRBV12-4 and TRBJ2-7; 8 bases agree with TRBD2. With V trimmed by 6 bases and J by 6 bases, 4 bases remained unmatched. The length of the CDR3 is 12 residues. The DNA of the CDR3 is TGTGCCAGCAGCCGGGGACTAGGCGAGCAGTACTTC. It encodes CASSRGLGEQYF.

The J gene is TRBJ1-4, the V gene TRBV6-6, with D unclear. The CDR3 runs to 12 residues. From germline, CDR1 is MNHNY and CDR2 SVGAGI (reference sequence). V was shortened by 5 bases and J by 8 bases, with 9 bases between the two germline ends. Here the CDR3 reads CASSDFREKLFF. CDR3 DNA: TGTGCCAGCAGTGACTTTCGGGAAAAACTGTTTTTT.

The chain has TRBV20-1 and TRBJ2-7; D gene unclear. The CDR3 has 13 residues. Deletions cut 6 bases from V and 5 bases from J, with 17 bases between. Germline V gives CDR1 DFQATT, CDR2 SNEGSKA (reference sequence). This chain's CDR3 is CSASAPARHEQYF. CDR3 bases: TGCAGTGCCAGCGCCCCTGCCCGTCACGAGCAGTACTTC.

V gene TRBV18 combines with J gene TRBJ1-4, with a weak D call TRBD1 (6 bases). CDR1 is KGHSH and CDR2 is LQKENI in the germline V gene. The V end lost 2 bases, the J end lost 2 bases, and 12 bases lay between the germline ends. CDR3 length: 16 residues. CDR3 bases: TGTGCCAGCTCACCAACCCAGGGGCGCACTAATGAAAAACTGTTTTTT. It translates to CASSPTQGRTNEKLFF.

The chain is built from TRBV20-1 and TRBJ2-2; D unclear. This CDR3 has 15 amino acids. Germline V gene lookup returns CDR1 DFQATT and CDR2 SNEGSKA (reference sequence). V dropped 3 bases and J dropped 0 bases, with 11 bases sitting between them. DNA of the CDR3: TGCAGTGCTAGGTCCCAAGATACGAACACCGGGGAGCTGTTTTTT. Its protein product is CSARSQDTNTGELFF.

The V gene is TRBV3-1, the J gene TRBJ2-2; no reliable D call. The germline V and J ends were trimmed by 3 bases and 3 bases, with 11 bases remaining between them. The CDR3 spans 15 residues. Germline V lookup: CDR1 LGHDT, CDR2 YNNKEL (reference sequence). The CDR3 sequence: CASSQSKIYTGELFF. CDR3 bases: TGTGCCAGCAGCCAGAGCAAGATATACACCGGGGAGCTGTTTTTT.

The chain is built from TRBV7-2 and TRBJ2-3; D remains ambiguous. The CDR3 runs 12 residues. Trimming removed 5 bases from V and 5 bases from J, with 8 bases in between. Per the germline V gene, CDR1 is SGHTA and CDR2 is FQGNSA. The CDR3 bases are TGTGCCAGCAGCCCTGGACGAGATACGCAGTATTTT. This codes for CASSPGRDTQYF.

V and J are TRBV5-1 and TRBJ2-7, with 9 bases matching TRBD2. The CDR3 spans 14 residues. Per the germline V gene, CDR1 is SGHRS and CDR2 is YFSETQ. J gave up 4 bases and V 4 bases, and 6 bases lay outside the gene matches. The CDR3 spells CASSASGMIYEQYF. Here the CDR3 DNA reads TGCGCCAGCAGCGCTAGCGGGATGATTTACGAGCAGTACTTC.

The chain couples TRBV6-4 to TRBJ2-3; weak D call: TRBD1 (6 bases). V was pared by 6 bases and J by 6 bases, with 16 bases between. This CDR3 spans 14 amino acids. Germline V gene lookup returns CDR1 MRHNA and CDR2 SNTAGT. The CDR3 loop reads CASSAQGFADTQYF. The CDR3 DNA is TGTGCCAGCAGCGCCCAGGGGTTTGCGGATACGCAGTATTTT.

The chain links TRBV5-1 to TRBJ1-1; 7 nucleotides line up with TRBD1. With V trimmed by 3 bases and J by 9 bases, 8 bases remained unmatched. The CDR3 runs to 13 residues. Germline loops: CDR1 SGHRS, CDR2 YFSETQ. The CDR3 nucleotides are TGCGCCAGCAGCTCAGGGGGATCGGGAAAAGCTTTCTTT. As protein: CASSSGGSGKAFF.

The chain employs TRBV20-1 and TRBJ2-1, with TRBD1 as a possible D gene (6 bases). V was clipped by 6 bases and J by 2 bases, with 14 bases between them. Germline-derived CDR1 and CDR2 are DFQATT and SNEGSKA (reference sequence). The CDR3 spans 14 residues. In DNA form, the CDR3 reads TGCAGTGCCTCAGGGGTGGGGCCCTACAATGAGCAGTTCTTC. It encodes CSASGVGPYNEQFF.

The chain recombines TRBV2 with TRBJ2-7; no reliable D call. CDR1 and CDR2 from the germline V gene are SNHLY and FYNNEI. This CDR3 is 14 amino acids long. The ends were cut back, 6 bases at V and 4 bases at J, with 16 bases in the middle. CDR3 amino acids: CASSQLAENYEQYF. The DNA for the CDR3 is TGTGCCAGCAGCCAGCTGGCGGAGAATTACGAGCAGTACTTC.

The table lists this clonotype with a count of one. The V and J genes are TRBV7-7 and TRBJ1-4, with unresolved D. There are 15 residues in the CDR3. V lost 1 base to trimming and J lost 2 bases, with 8 bases between them. CDR1 and CDR2 (germline): SSHAT, FNYEAQ (reference sequence). The CDR3 DNA reads TGTGCCAGCAGCTTAGGGGGTACGACTAATGAAAAACTGTTTTTT. Translating gives CASSLGGTTNEKLFF.

This chain uses TRBV30 with TRBJ1-2; D gene ambiguous. This CDR3 contains 12 residues. V lost 2 bases to trimming and J lost 8 bases, with 12 bases between them. CDR1 and CDR2 from the germline V gene are GTSNPN and SVGIG (reference sequence). CDR3 amino acids: CAWSLVARGYTF. As DNA, the CDR3 is TGTGCCTGGAGTCTGGTGGCCAGAGGCTACACCTTC.

This rearrangement joins TRBV12-3 or TRBV12-4 to TRBJ1-5; D gene ambiguous. The V end was cut by 3 bases, the J end by 5 bases, with 8 bases between. The CDR3 consists of 13 residues. CDR3 amino acids: CASSLLGYQPQHF. As DNA, the CDR3 is TGTGCCAGCAGTTTGCTGGGATATCAGCCCCAGCATTTT.